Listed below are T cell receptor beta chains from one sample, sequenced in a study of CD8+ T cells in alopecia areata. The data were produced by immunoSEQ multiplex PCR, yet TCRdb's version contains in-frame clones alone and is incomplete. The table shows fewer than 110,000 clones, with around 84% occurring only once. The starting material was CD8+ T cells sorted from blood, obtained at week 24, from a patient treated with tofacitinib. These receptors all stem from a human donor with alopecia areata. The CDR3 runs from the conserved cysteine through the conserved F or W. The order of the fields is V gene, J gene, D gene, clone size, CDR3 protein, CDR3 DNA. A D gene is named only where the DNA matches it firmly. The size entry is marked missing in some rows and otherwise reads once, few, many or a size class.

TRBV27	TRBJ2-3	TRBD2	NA	CASSPGGDTQYF	TGTGCCAGCAGTCCGGGAGGGGATACGCAGTATTTT
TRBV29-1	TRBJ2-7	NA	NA	CSARMGGGYEQYF	TGCAGCGCCCGAATGGGGGGCGGCTACGAGCAGTACTTC
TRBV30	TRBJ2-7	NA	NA	CAWSVGHEQYF	TGTGCCTGGAGTGTAGGCCACGAGCAGTACTTC
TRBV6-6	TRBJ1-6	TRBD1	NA	CASSLTTGGRSPLHF	TGTGCCAGCAGTTTAACGACAGGGGGCCGATCACCCCTCCACTTT
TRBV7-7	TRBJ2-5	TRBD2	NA	CASSPSGQETQYF	TGTGCTAGCAGCCCTAGCGGGCAAGAGACCCAGTACTTC
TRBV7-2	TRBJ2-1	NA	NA	CASSLASVGVNEQFF	TGTGCCAGCAGCTTAGCCAGCGTGGGGGTCAATGAGCAGTTCTTC
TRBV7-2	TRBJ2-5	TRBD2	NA	CASSLLAGGLPETQYF	TGTGCCAGCAGCCTACTAGCGGGGGGGCTTCCAGAGACCCAGTACTTC
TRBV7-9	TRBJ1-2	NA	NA	CASSFPPGQDGYTF	TGTGCCAGCAGCTTCCCCCCGGGACAAGATGGCTACACCTTC
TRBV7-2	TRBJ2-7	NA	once	CASSLGAGPSYEQYF	TGTGCCAGCAGCTTAGGGGCGGGGCCCTCCTACGAGCAGTACTTC
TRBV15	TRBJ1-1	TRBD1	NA	CATSRGVQGAYNTEAFF	TGTGCCACCAGCAGAGGAGTCCAGGGGGCCTATAACACTGAAGCTTTCTTT